A single sample is the source of the 30 T cell receptor beta chains below, sequenced in a study of blood T cell repertoires in COVID-19. Profiling relied on immunoSEQ multiplex PCR, and the TCRdb table lists in-frame clones only, not all of them. The sample records about 220,000 clones, over 75% being singletons. Sequenced input: peripheral blood. Every receptor here comes from a human donor in a cohort sampled during active COVID-19.

This clone was counted between two and nine times. This chain links TRBV6-1 with TRBJ2-3; TRBD2 matches 7 bases. The ends lost 3 bases at V and 4 bases at J; junction bases unmatched: 4. CDR1 and CDR2 from the germline V gene are MNHNS and SASEGT. The CDR3 covers 14 residues. CDR3 bases: TGTGCCAGCAGTGAGCGTAGCGGGCCAGATACGCAGTATTTT. It translates to CASSERSGPDTQYF.

The chain employs TRBV6-5 and TRBJ2-5, with 8 bases aligning to TRBD1. Germline-derived CDR1 and CDR2 are MNHEY and SVGAGI. V dropped 7 bases and J dropped 4; count of bases not matched to a gene: 8. The CDR3 loop spans 14 amino acids. The CDR3 sequence: CASTLTTGGETQYF. DNA of the CDR3: TGTGCCAGCACCCTAACTACAGGGGGAGAGACCCAGTACTTC.

The chain has TRBV15 and TRBJ1-2; D gene ambiguous. In germline, CDR1 is LNHNV, CDR2 YYDKDF (reference sequence). The CDR3 length is 13 residues. V gave up 0 bases and J gave up 1 base, with 3 bases separating them. In nucleotides, the CDR3 is TGTGCCACCAGCAGAGACAATAACTATGGCTACACCTTC. It is translated as CATSRDNNYGYTF.

Many counts were recorded for this clone. Within the sample, other DNA sequences also encode this same CDR3. The rearrangement uses TRBV27 and TRBJ1-5, with D tentatively TRBD1 (5 bases). Trimming stripped 5 bases from V and 3 bases from J, with 11 bases between. Germline assignment: CDR1 MNHEY and CDR2 SMNVEV (reference sequence). There are 14 residues in the CDR3. The CDR3 loop reads CASSLDSPNQPQHF. The CDR3 region has the DNA TGTGCCAGCAGTCTAGACAGCCCCAATCAGCCCCAGCATTTT.

This chain links TRBV20-1 with TRBJ2-7; D unclear. V dropped 3 bases and J dropped 2 bases, with 11 bases sitting between them. In germline, CDR1 is DFQATT, CDR2 SNEGSKA (reference sequence). The CDR3 length is 13 residues. As DNA, the CDR3 is TGCAGTGCTAGTAACCCCCGGGCCTACGAGCAGTACTTC. Residues: CSASNPRAYEQYF.

V and J are TRBV27 and TRBJ2-5; D perhaps matches TRBD1 (5 bases). CDR3 size: 12 residues. The germline V and J ends were trimmed by 6 bases and 4 bases, with 9 bases remaining between them. The germline CDR1 and CDR2 sequences are MNHEY and SMNVEV (reference sequence). As DNA, the CDR3 is TGTGCCAGCAGGGACATTTCAGAGACCCAGTACTTC. Protein sequence: CASRDISETQYF.

The genes are TRBV30 and TRBJ2-7; tentative D call: TRBD1 (6 bases). CDR1 is GTSNPN, CDR2 SVGIG, per germline (reference sequence). The CDR3 contains 13 residues. With 0 bases removed from V and 4 bases from J, the gap between germline ends came to 10 bases. The DNA of the CDR3 is TGTGCCTGGAGTGTTGGACAGCTTTACGAGCAGTACTTC. Translating gives CAWSVGQLYEQYF.

CDR3 residues: CASSLAPGIITGELFF. The CDR3 nucleotides read TGTGCCAGCAGCTTAGCCCCCGGGATTATCACCGGGGAGCTGTTTTTT. The chain combines TRBV7-2 with TRBJ2-2, with TRBD2 as a possible D gene (5 bases). V was cut by 0 bases and J by 4 bases, with 12 bases left in between. CDR1 SGHTA and CDR2 FQGNSA come from the germline V gene. This CDR3 is built from 16 residues. Full variable domain (missing parts from reference TRBV7-2 and TRBJ2-2): GAGVSQSPSNKVTEKGKDVELRCDPISGHTALYWYRQSLGQGLEFLIYFQGNSAPDKSGLPSDRFSAERTGGSVSTLTIQRTQQEDSAVYLCASSLAPGIITGELFFGEGSRLTVL.

This chain uses TRBV4-2 with TRBJ2-7; TRBD1 matches at 8 bases. Germline V gene lookup returns CDR1 LGHNA and CDR2 YNFKEQ. V lost 4 bases, J lost 0 bases, and 5 bases stayed unmatched. This CDR3 contains 15 residues. The CDR3 spells CASSPRGQASYEQYF. The CDR3, as DNA: TGTGCCAGCAGCCCCAGGGGACAGGCCTCCTACGAGCAGTACTTC.

The table lists this clone with a few counts. Other nucleotide sequences from this sample produce the same CDR3. The J gene is TRBJ1-5, the V gene TRBV7-9; D is possibly TRBD1 (5 bases). This CDR3 has 16 residues. Per germline, CDR1 SEHNR and CDR2 FQNEAQ (reference sequence). Trimming took 1 base from V and 2 from J, leaving 12 bases between them. DNA for the CDR3: TGTGCCAGCAGCTTAGTGGGGGGAGGGGGCAATCAGCCCCAGCATTTT. It specifies CASSLVGGGGNQPQHF.

This clone has more than one count but fewer than ten. The chain joins TRBV6-5 to TRBJ1-3; D possibly corresponds to TRBD1 (5 bases). Trimming cost V 3 bases and J 2 bases, with 11 bases left between them. The CDR3 is made up of 15 amino acids. From germline, CDR1 is MNHEY and CDR2 SVGAGI. This chain's CDR3 is CASSYKAGTGNTIYF. As DNA, the CDR3 is TGTGCCAGCAGTTATAAGGCAGGGACTGGAAACACCATATATTTT.

There are a few counts of this clone. The genes are TRBV24-1 and TRBJ2-7; 7 bases fit TRBD1. The germline gives CDR1 KGHDR, CDR2 SFDVKD. The trim removed 5 bases at V and 3 bases at J, leaving 6 bases unmatched. The CDR3 has 14 amino acids. CDR3 in DNA: TGTGCCACCAGTGGGGTACAGGGGTTCTACGAGCAGTACTTC. It specifies CATSGVQGFYEQYF.

The chain combines TRBV9 with TRBJ1-1; D is uncertain. From germline, CDR1 is SGDLS and CDR2 YYNGEE. Trimming shortened V by 0 bases and J by 0 bases, and 6 bases separated the two germline ends. The CDR3 totals 14 residues. DNA of the CDR3: TGTGCCAGCAGCGTAGCGGCGGTGAACACTGAAGCTTTCTTT. Translating it yields CASSVAAVNTEAFF.

In nucleotides, the CDR3 is TGTGCCAGCAGCTTAAGGCCCGGAGCTCGCCCTGAAGCTTTCTTT. Protein: CASSLRPGARPEAFF. The chain carries TRBV7-3 and TRBJ1-1; D is ambiguous. The CDR3 has 15 amino acids. Germline loops: CDR1 SGHTA, CDR2 FQGTGA. V shed 1 base and J shed 6 bases, with 15 bases lying between them.

The chain is built from TRBV18 and TRBJ2-3, with TRBD2 identical over 9 bases. CDR3 size: 16 residues. Unmatched junction bases numbered 7, after V lost 3 bases and J lost 3 bases. The germline CDR1 and CDR2 sequences are KGHSH and LQKENI. The CDR3 sequence: CASSPSGSLRTDTQYF. The CDR3 DNA sequence: TGTGCCAGCTCACCTAGCGGGAGTTTAAGAACAGATACGCAGTATTTT.

This clone has just one count. This sequence joins TRBV19 and TRBJ2-7; 7 nucleotides agree with TRBD1. The CDR3 has 15 residues. Germline V gene lookup returns CDR1 LNHDA and CDR2 SQIVND (reference sequence). Trimming at V came to 5 bases and at J to 2 bases, leaving 9 bases not matched to a gene. CDR3 residues: CASSHPRGGPYEQYF. The DNA for the CDR3 is TGTGCCAGTAGTCACCCCCGAGGGGGCCCCTACGAGCAGTACTTC.

This chain joins TRBV28 and TRBJ2-7; 12 positions match TRBD2. V was pared by 6 bases and J by 3 bases, with 3 bases of the junction left unmatched. The V gene's germline CDR1 is MDHEN and CDR2 SYDVKM. This CDR3 region has 14 residues. In DNA form, the CDR3 reads TGTGCCAGCAGGGTGACTAGCGGGAGCTACGAGCAGTACTTC. It is translated as CASRVTSGSYEQYF. Together with reference TRBV28 and TRBJ2-7, the CDR3 gives the full variable domain: DVKVTQSSRYLVKRTGEKVFLECVQDMDHENMFWYRQDPGLGLRLIYFSYDVKMKEKGDIPEGYSVSREKKERFSLILESASTNQTSMYLCASRVTSGSYEQYFGPGTRLTVT.

With regard to this clone: The same CDR3 can be traced to other DNA sequences in this sample. This rearrangement joins TRBV19 to TRBJ2-7; 8 bases are shared with TRBD2. The CDR3 length is 13 residues. V lost 6 bases and J lost 0; bases outside the gene matches: 1. Germline-derived CDR1 and CDR2 are LNHDA and SQIVND (reference sequence). The CDR3 loop reads CASSSGSSYEQYF. The DNA for the CDR3 is TGTGCCAGTAGCAGCGGGAGCTCCTACGAGCAGTACTTC.

This clone has a handful of counts. The chain couples TRBV1 to TRBJ2-3; TRBD1 was called by the table and not checked on the DNA. TRBV1 corresponds to a pseudogene. This CDR3 has 15 residues. The CDR3 loop reads CTSSHWTGRPDTQYF. The CDR3 DNA reads as TGCACCAGCAGCCACTGGACAGGGCGTCCAGATACGCAGTATTTT.

The chain carries TRBV19 and TRBJ1-2; D is uncertain. The CDR3 covers 11 residues. Germline V CDR1 and CDR2: LNHDA, SQIVND (reference sequence). With 4 bases removed from V and 7 bases from J, the gap between germline ends came to 7 bases. CDR3 DNA: TGTGCCAGTAGTACAGATCTTGGCTACACCTTC. This translates into CASSTDLGYTF.

The chain's CDR3 is CASSPNIAPYNEQFF. CDR3 nucleotides: TGTGCCAGCAGTCCCAATATAGCGCCATACAATGAGCAGTTCTTC. J is TRBJ2-1 and V is TRBV28; D is possibly TRBD2 (5 bases). Germline CDR1 MDHEN, CDR2 SYDVKM. Between the trimmed V and J ends, which lost 5 bases and 4 bases, there was a span of 15 bases. This CDR3 is 15 amino acids long. Supplemented by reference TRBV28 and TRBJ2-1, the full variable domain reads DVKVTQSSRYLVKRTGEKVFLECVQDMDHENMFWYRQDPGLGLRLIYFSYDVKMKEKGDIPEGYSVSREKKERFSLILESASTNQTSMYLCASSPNIAPYNEQFFGPGTRLTVL.

The rearrangement uses TRBV7-9 and TRBJ2-7; no clear D gene. V was trimmed by 3 bases and J by 6 bases, leaving 6 bases between them. This CDR3 has 11 amino acids. Germline values: CDR1 SEHNR, CDR2 FQNEAQ (reference sequence). Written as DNA, the CDR3 is TGTGCCAGCAGCTTTAGTACCGAGCAGTACTTC. As protein: CASSFSTEQYF.

This clone occurred a few times. This rearrangement joins TRBV5-1 to TRBJ1-1; no reliable D call. Germline values: CDR1 SGHRS, CDR2 YFSETQ. The CDR3 contains 15 residues. The V gene lost 4 bases and the J gene lost 1 base, with 14 bases spanning the gap. DNA for the CDR3: TGCGCCAGCAGCGGATTAGGGAGCGGGAACACTGAAGCTTTCTTT. Residues: CASSGLGSGNTEAFF.

This chain uses TRBV4-3 with TRBJ2-1, with TRBD1 identical over 10 bases. With 1 base clipped from V and 7 bases from J, the junction kept 4 bases outside the gene matches. The CDR3 runs 15 residues. Germline-derived CDR1 and CDR2 are LGHNA and YSLEER. The DNA for the CDR3 is TGCGCCAGCAGCCAAGGGACAGGGGGGATAAATGAGCAGTTCTTC. Its translation: CASSQGTGGINEQFF.

The V gene is TRBV12-3 or TRBV12-4, the J gene TRBJ1-1, with TRBD1 matching 8 bases. V trimming: 6 bases; J trimming: 1 base; junction bases outside the gene matches: 1. The CDR3 is 13 amino acids. CDR3 coding DNA: TGTGCCAGCAGAGGACAGGGGAACACTGAAGCTTTCTTT. Translation gives CASRGQGNTEAFF.

The chain joins TRBV9 to TRBJ1-2, with 7 positions matching TRBD1. This CDR3 has 13 residues. V lost 0 bases to trimming and J lost 8 bases; unmatched junction nucleotides: 4. Germline CDR1 reads SGDLS; CDR2 reads YYNGEE. The CDR3: CASSVDRGSGYTF. The CDR3, as DNA: TGTGCCAGCAGCGTAGACAGGGGATCAGGCTACACCTTC.

This clone was observed a handful of times. Other nucleotide sequences in the sample specify the same CDR3. The CDR3 loop is CASSPNQGYEQYF. In nucleotides, the CDR3 is TGTGCCAGCTCACCCAATCAGGGCTACGAGCAGTACTTC. The chain is built from TRBV18 and TRBJ2-7; a weak D match, TRBD1 (5 bases). The V end lost 3 bases, the J end lost 3 bases, and 9 bases lay between the germline ends. This CDR3 is 13 amino acids long. Germline CDR1 is KGHSH and CDR2 is LQKENI.

The chain links TRBV19 to TRBJ1-2; D is uncertain. Trimming removed 7 bases at V and 2 bases at J, with 8 bases between. Per the germline V gene, CDR1 is LNHDA and CDR2 is SQIVND (reference sequence). The CDR3 has 12 amino acids. The DNA of the CDR3 is TGTGCCAGTAAAGAGGGCAACTATGGCTACACCTTC. Encoded protein: CASKEGNYGYTF.

This rearrangement joins TRBV6-2 or TRBV6-3 to TRBJ2-3; 10 bases agree with TRBD2. The CDR3 has 15 amino acids. Germline-derived CDR1 and CDR2 are MNHEY and SVGEGT. V was clipped by 4 bases and J by 2 bases; unmatched bases: 3. For the CDR3, the DNA is TGTGCCAGCAGTTCGCTAGCGGGAGTCACAGATACGCAGTATTTT. This codes for CASSSLAGVTDTQYF.

V and J are TRBV6-5 and TRBJ2-1; 7 nucleotides agree with TRBD2. The junction had 8 bases not matched to a gene; V was cut back by 8 bases and J by 4 bases. The germline V gene has CDR1 MNHEY and CDR2 SVGAGI. This CDR3 comprises 14 residues. CDR3 DNA sequence: TGTGCCAGCTCTGGGGGGGTGTCGTACAATGAGCAGTTCTTC. Translating it yields CASSGGVSYNEQFF.